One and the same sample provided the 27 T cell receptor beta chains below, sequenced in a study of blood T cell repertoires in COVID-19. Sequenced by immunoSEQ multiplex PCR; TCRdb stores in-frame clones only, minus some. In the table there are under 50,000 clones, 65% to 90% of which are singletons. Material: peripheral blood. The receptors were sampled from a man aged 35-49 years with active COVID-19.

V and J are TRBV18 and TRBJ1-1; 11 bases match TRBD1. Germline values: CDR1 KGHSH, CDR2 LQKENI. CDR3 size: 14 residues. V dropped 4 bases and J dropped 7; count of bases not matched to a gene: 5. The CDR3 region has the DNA TGTGCCAGCTCACTGGACAGGGGGCAGGGTGAAGCTTTCTTT. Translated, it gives CASSLDRGQGEAFF.

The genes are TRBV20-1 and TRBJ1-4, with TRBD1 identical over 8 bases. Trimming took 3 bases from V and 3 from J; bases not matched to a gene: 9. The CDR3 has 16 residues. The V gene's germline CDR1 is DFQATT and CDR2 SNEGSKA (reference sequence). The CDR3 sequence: CSASRTGWVPNEKLFF. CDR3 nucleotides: TGCAGTGCTAGTCGGACAGGGTGGGTCCCTAATGAAAAACTGTTTTTT.

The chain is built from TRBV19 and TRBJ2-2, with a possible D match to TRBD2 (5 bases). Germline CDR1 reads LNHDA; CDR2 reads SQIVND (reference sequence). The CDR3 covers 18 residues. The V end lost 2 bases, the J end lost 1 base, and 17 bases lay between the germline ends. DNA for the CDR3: TGTGCCAGTAGTATATCCCGATGGGGAGCCGGGAACACCGGGGAGCTGTTTTTT. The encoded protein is CASSISRWGAGNTGELFF.

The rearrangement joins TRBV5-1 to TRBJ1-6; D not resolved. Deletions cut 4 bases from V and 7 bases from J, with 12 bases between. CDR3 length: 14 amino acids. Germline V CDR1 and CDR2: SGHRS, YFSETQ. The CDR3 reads CASSSGDRNSPLHF. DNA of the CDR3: TGCGCCAGCAGCAGCGGGGATCGGAATTCACCCCTCCACTTT.

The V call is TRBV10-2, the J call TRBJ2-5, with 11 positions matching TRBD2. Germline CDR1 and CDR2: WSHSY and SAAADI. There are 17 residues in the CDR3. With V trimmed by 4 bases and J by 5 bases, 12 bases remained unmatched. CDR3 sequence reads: CASSVGLAAYPGETQYF. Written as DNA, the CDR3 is TGCGCCAGCAGTGTGGGACTAGCGGCCTATCCGGGGGAGACCCAGTACTTC.

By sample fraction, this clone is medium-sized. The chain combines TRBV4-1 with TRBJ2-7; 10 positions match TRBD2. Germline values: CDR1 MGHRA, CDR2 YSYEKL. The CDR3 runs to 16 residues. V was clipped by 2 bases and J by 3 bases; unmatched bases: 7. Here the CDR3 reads CASSQTERTSGYEQYF. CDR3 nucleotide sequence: TGCGCCAGCAGCCAAACCGAACGGACTAGCGGCTACGAGCAGTACTTC.

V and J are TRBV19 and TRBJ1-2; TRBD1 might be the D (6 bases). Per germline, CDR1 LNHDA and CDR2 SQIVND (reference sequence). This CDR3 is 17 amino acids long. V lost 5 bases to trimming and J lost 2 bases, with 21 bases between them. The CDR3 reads CASSATMSRGSNYGYTF. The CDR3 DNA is TGTGCCAGTAGTGCCACGATGAGTAGGGGGAGCAACTATGGCTACACCTTC.

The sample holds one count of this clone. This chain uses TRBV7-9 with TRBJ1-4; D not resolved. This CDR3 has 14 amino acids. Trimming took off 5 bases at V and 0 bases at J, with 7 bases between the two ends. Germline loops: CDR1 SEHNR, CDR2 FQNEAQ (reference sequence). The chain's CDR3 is CASSQASTNEKLFF. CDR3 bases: TGTGCCAGCAGCCAAGCTTCAACTAATGAAAAACTGTTTTTT.

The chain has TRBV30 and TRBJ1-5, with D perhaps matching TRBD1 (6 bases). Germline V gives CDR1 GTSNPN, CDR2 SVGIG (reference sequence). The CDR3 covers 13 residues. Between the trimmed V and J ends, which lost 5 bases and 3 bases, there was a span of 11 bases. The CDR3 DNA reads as TGTGCCTGGGCACAGGGTCTCAATCAGCCCCAGCATTTT. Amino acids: CAWAQGLNQPQHF.

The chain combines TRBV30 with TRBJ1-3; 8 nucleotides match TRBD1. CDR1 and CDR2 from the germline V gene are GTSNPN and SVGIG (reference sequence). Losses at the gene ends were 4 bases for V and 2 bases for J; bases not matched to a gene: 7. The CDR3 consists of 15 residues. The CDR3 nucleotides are TGTGCCTGGAAACTATCAGGGGGCACTGGAAACACCATATATTTT. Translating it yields CAWKLSGGTGNTIYF.

The CDR3 spells CASLGQVPGYTF. The CDR3 DNA reads as TGTGCCAGCCTGGGACAGGTCCCTGGCTACACCTTC. This chain uses TRBV19 with TRBJ1-2, with 8 bases fitting TRBD1. Germline trimming cut 9 bases from V and 7 bases from J; bases unmatched to any gene: 7. This CDR3 spans 12 amino acids. CDR1 and CDR2 (germline): LNHDA, SQIVND (reference sequence). The full variable domain, with the rest looked up from reference TRBV19 and TRBJ1-2, is DGGITQSPKYLFRKEGQNVTLSCEQNLNHDAMYWYRQDPGQGLRLIYYSQIVNDFQKGDIAEGYSVSREKKESFPLTVTSAQKNPTAFYLCASLGQVPGYTFGSGTRLTVV.

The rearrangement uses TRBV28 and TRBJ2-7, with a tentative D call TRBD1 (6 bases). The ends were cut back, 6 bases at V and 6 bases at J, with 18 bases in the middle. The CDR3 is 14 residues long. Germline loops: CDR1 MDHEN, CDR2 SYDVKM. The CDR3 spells CASRTQTGFGEQYF. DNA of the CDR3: TGTGCCAGCAGGACGCAAACAGGGTTCGGCGAGCAGTACTTC.

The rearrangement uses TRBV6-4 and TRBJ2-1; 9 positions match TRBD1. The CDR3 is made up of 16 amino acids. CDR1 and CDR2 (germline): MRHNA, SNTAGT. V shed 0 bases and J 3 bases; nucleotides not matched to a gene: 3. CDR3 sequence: CASSDSTGGYYNEQFF. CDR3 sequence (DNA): TGTGCCAGCAGTGACTCGACAGGGGGTTACTACAATGAGCAGTTCTTC.

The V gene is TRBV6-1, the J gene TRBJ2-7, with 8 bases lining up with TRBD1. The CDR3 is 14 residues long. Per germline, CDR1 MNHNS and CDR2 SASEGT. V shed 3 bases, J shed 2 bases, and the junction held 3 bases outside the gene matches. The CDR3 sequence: CASSDGTGPYEQYF. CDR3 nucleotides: TGTGCCAGCAGTGACGGGACAGGTCCCTACGAGCAGTACTTC.

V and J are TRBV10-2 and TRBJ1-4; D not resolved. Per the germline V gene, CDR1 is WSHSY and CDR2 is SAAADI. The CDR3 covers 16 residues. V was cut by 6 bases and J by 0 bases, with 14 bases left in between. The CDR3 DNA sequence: TGCGCCAGCAGGGCACCATCATCAGCAACTAATGAAAAACTGTTTTTT. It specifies CASRAPSSATNEKLFF.

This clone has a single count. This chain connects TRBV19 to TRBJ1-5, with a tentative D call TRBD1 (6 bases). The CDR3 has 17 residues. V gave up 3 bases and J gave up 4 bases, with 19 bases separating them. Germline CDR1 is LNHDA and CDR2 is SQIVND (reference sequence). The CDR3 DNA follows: TGTGCCAGTAGTATTTCTCCAGGGGAGTTAGGAAATCAGCCCCAGCATTTT. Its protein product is CASSISPGELGNQPQHF.

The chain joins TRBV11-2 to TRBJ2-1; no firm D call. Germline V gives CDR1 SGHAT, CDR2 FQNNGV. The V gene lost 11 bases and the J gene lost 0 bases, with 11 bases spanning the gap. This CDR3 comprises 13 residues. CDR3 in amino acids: CAERLSSYNEQFF. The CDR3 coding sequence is TGTGCCGAAAGACTTAGCTCCTACAATGAGCAGTTCTTC.

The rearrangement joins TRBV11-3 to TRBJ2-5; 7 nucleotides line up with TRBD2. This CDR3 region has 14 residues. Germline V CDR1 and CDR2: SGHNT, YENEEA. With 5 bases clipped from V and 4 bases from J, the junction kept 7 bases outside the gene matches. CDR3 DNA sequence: TGTGCCAGCAGCCCTAGCGGCTTCCCAGAGACCCAGTACTTC. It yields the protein CASSPSGFPETQYF.

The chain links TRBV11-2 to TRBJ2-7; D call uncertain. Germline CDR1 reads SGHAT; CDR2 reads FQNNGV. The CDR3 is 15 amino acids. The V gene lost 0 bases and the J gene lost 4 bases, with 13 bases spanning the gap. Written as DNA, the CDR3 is TGTGCCAGCAGCTTAGATTCGAACTCCGATTACGAGCAGTACTTC. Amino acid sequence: CASSLDSNSDYEQYF.

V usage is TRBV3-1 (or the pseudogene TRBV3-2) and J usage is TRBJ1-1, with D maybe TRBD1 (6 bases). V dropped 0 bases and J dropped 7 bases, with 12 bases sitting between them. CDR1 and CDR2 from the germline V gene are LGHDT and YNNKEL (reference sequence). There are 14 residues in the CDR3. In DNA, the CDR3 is TGTGCCAGCAGCCAAGATAGCAGGGGAAATGAAGCTTTCTTT. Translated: CASSQDSRGNEAFF.

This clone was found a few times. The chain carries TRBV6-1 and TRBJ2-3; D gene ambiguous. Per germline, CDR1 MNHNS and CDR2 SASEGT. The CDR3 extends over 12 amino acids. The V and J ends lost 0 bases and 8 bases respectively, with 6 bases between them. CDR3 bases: TGTGCCAGCAGTGAAGCAGGAGTTACGCAGTATTTT. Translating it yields CASSEAGVTQYF.

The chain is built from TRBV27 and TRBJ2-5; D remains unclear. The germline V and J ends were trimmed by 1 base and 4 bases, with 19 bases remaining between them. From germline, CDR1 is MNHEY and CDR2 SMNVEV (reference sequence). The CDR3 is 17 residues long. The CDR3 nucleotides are TGTGCCAGCAGTTTATTGGGTCCTCCCGGCTCGGGAGAGACCCAGTACTTC. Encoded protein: CASSLLGPPGSGETQYF.

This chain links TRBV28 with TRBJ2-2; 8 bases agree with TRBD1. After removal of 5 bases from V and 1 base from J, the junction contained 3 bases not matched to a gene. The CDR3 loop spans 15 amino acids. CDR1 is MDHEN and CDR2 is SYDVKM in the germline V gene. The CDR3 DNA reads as TGTGCCAGCAGTCACAGGGGGAGGAACACCGGGGAGCTGTTTTTT. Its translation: CASSHRGRNTGELFF.

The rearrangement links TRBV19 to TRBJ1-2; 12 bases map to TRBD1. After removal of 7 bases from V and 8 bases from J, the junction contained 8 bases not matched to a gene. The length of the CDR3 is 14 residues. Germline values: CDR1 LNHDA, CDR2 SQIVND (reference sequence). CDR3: CASTPGQGAGGYTF. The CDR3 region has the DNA TGTGCCAGTACTCCGGGACAGGGGGCGGGAGGCTACACCTTC. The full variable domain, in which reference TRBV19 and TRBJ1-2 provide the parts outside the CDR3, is DGGITQSPKYLFRKEGQNVTLSCEQNLNHDAMYWYRQDPGQGLRLIYYSQIVNDFQKGDIAEGYSVSREKKESFPLTVTSAQKNPTAFYLCASTPGQGAGGYTFGSGTRLTVV.

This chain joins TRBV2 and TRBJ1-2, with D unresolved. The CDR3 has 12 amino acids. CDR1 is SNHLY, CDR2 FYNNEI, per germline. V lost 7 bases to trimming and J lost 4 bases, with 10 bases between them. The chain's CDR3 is CASTIEAYGYTF. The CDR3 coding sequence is TGTGCCAGCACCATAGAAGCCTATGGCTACACCTTC.

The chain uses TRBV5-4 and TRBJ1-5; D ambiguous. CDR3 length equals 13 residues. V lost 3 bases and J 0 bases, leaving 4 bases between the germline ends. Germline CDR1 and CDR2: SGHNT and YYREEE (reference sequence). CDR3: CASSSNSNQPQHF. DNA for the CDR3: TGTGCCAGCAGCTCTAATAGCAATCAGCCCCAGCATTTT.

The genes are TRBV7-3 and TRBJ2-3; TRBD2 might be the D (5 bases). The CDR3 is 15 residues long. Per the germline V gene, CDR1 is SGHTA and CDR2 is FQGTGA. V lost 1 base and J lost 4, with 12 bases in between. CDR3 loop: CASSLSLARADTQYF. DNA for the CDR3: TGTGCCAGCAGCTTAAGCCTAGCTAGAGCAGATACGCAGTATTTT.